This passage covers 5 T cell receptor beta chains from one sample sequenced in a study of cytomegalovirus exposure and HLA in healthy donors. 13 Jbeta primers and 60 Vbeta primers were used for the PCR. This table comes from immunoSEQ multiplex PCR, and its TCRdb copy is limited to in-frame clones, with some not included. Seen here are over 95,000 clones, about three quarters observed once, and the top ten hold approximately 2.4%. Source material: PBMCs. Source of these receptors: a female donor in good health and CMV-seronegative.

This clone has a handful of counts. The V gene is TRBV30, the J gene TRBJ2-1, with 9 bases identical to TRBD2. The CDR3 has 15 residues. CDR1 and CDR2 from the germline V gene are GTSNPN and SVGIG (reference sequence). Trimming removed 3 bases from V and 7 bases from J; junction bases left unmatched: 10. The CDR3 bases are TGTGCCTGGAGCGGGAGAGCGGGGGGCAAGAATGAGCAGTTCTTC. Protein: CAWSGRAGGKNEQFF.

CDR3 nucleotides: TGTGCCAGCAGTTACGGGGGACAGCATAATTCACCCCTCCACTTT. It is translated as CASSYGGQHNSPLHF. This chain joins TRBV6-5 and TRBJ1-6; 7 bases map to TRBD1. The CDR3 loop spans 15 amino acids. Per germline, CDR1 MNHEY and CDR2 SVGAGI. The V and J ends lost 2 bases and 5 bases, in that order; junction bases with no gene match: 3.

The chain carries TRBV7-9 and TRBJ2-1; 9 bases match TRBD1. Germline CDR1 is SEHNR and CDR2 is FQNEAQ (reference sequence). The CDR3 covers 18 residues. The trim removed 1 base at V and 4 bases at J, leaving 11 bases unmatched. DNA for the CDR3: TGTGCCAGCAGCTTAGTTGGTGTTGGGACAGGGCTATACAATGAGCAGTTCTTC. Protein sequence: CASSLVGVGTGLYNEQFF.

The chain joins TRBV10-1 to TRBJ2-5; D remains ambiguous. This CDR3 has 13 residues. Between the trimmed V and J ends, which lost 8 bases and 2 bases, there was a span of 12 bases. Germline CDR1 is WNHNN and CDR2 is SYGVQD (reference sequence). CDR3 protein: CASSRPEQETQYF. The CDR3 DNA sequence: TGCGCCAGCTCTAGACCAGAACAAGAGACCCAGTACTTC.

This chain uses TRBV5-1 with TRBJ1-2; D might be TRBD1 (6 bases). The V and J ends lost 4 bases and 1 base respectively, with 14 bases between them. CDR1 and CDR2 (germline): SGHRS, YFSETQ. The CDR3 has 15 residues. CDR3 coding DNA: TGCGCCAGCAGCCCGACAGTAGGGGGTAACTATGGCTACACCTTC. This codes for CASSPTVGGNYGYTF.